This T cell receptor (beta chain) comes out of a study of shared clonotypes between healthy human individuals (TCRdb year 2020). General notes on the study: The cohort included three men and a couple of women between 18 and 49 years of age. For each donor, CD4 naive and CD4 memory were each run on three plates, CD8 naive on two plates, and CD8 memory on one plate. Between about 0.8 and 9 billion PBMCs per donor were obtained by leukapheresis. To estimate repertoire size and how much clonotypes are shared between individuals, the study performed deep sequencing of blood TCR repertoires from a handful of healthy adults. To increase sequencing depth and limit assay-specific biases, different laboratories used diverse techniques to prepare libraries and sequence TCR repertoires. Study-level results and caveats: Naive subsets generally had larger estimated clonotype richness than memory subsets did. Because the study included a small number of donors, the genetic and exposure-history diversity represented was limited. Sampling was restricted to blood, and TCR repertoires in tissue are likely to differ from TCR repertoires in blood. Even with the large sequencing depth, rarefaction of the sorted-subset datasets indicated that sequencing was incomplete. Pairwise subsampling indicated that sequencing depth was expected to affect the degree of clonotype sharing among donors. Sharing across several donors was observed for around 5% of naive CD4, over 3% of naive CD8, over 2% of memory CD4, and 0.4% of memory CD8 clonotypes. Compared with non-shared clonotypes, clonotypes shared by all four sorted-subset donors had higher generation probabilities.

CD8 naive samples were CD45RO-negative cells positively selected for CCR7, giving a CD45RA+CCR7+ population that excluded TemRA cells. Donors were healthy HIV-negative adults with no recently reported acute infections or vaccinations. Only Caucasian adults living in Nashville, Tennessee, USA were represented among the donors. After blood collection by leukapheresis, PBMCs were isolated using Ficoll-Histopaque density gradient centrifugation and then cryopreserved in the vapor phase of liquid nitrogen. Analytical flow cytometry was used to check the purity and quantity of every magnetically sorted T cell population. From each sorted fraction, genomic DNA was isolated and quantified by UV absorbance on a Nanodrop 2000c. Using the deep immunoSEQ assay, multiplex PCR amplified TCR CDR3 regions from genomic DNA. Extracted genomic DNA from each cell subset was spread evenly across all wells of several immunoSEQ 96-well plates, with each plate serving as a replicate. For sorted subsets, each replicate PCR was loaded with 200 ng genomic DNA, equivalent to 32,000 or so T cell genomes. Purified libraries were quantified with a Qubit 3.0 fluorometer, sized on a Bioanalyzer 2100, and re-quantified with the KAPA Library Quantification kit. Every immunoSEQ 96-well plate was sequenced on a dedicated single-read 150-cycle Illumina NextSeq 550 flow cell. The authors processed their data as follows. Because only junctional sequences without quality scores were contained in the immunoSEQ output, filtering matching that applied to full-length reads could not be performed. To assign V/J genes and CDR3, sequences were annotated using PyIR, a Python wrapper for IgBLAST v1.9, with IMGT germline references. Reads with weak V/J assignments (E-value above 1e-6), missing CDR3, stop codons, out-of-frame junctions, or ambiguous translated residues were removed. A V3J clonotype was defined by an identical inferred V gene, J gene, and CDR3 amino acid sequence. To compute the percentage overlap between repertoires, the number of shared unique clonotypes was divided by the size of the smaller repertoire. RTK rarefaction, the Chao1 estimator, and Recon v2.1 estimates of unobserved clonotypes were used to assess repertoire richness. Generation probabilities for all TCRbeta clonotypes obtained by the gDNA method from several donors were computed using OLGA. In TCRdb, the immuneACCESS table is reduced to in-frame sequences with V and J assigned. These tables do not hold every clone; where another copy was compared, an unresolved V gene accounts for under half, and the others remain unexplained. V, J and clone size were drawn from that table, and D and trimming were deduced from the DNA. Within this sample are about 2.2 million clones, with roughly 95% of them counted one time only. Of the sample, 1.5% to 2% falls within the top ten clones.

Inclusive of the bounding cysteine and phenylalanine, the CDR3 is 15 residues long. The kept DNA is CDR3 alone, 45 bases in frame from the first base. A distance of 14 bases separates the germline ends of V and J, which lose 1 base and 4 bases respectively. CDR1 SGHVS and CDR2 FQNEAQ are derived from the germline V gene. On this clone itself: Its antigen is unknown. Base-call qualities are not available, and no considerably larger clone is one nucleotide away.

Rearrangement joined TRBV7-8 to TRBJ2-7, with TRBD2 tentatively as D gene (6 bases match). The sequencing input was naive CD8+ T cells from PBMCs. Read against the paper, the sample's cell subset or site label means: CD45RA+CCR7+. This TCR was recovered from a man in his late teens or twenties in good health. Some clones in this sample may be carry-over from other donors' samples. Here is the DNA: TGTGCCAGCAGCTTAGGGGGAGGCGGGACGTACGAGCAGTACTTC. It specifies CASSLGGGGTYEQYF.